Below are 27 T cell receptor beta chains sequenced from a single sample in a study of T cell clones after liver transplantation. The table came from immunoSEQ multiplex PCR; TCRdb's copy has only in-frame clones and leaves some out. The sample yields some 120,000 clones, 75% to 95% seen once. The sample here was CD4+ T cells from blood, taken 12 months after liver transplant. The receptors derive from a human patient who received a liver transplant. Some of these T cells may belong to the graft donor.

J is TRBJ2-7 and V is TRBV21-1; the table calls TRBD1, which could not be checked here. TRBV21-1 is reported as a pseudogene. The CDR3 is 15 amino acids. CDR3 sequence reads: CASSKAQDMAYEQYF. For the CDR3, the DNA is TGTGCCAGCAGCAAAGCGCAAGACATGGCGTACGAGCAGTACTTC.

This clone was seen once. This chain joins TRBV19 and TRBJ1-2; D is perhaps TRBD1 (6 bases). The CDR3 spans 18 residues. The V and J ends lost 5 bases and 7 bases respectively, with 29 bases between them. Germline CDR1 LNHDA, CDR2 SQIVND (reference sequence). This CDR3 reads CASSFRGAPQGINGGYTF. Written as DNA, the CDR3 is TGTGCCAGTAGTTTCCGTGGTGCCCCCCAGGGGATCAACGGTGGCTACACCTTC.

This rearrangement joins TRBV6-1 to TRBJ2-7; 7 nucleotides line up with TRBD1. The CDR3 runs 14 residues. Looked up from germline, CDR1 is MNHNS and CDR2 is SASEGT. The ends lost 5 bases at V and 3 bases at J; junction bases unmatched: 7. The CDR3 is CASSIGQAHYEQYF. Here the CDR3 DNA reads TGTGCCAGCAGTATAGGACAGGCCCACTACGAGCAGTACTTC.

This chain uses TRBV5-6 with TRBJ2-7; 7 nucleotides line up with TRBD1. CDR3 length equals 14 residues. Germline V gives CDR1 SGHDT, CDR2 YYEEEE. The V and J ends lost 5 bases and 2 bases, in that order; junction bases with no gene match: 7. CDR3 nucleotides: TGTGCCAGCAGGACGGGACAGAGTCCCTACGAGCAGTACTTC. Translation: CASRTGQSPYEQYF.

V usage is TRBV10-3 and J usage is TRBJ1-2; D not resolved. This CDR3 has 13 amino acids. The V end was cut by 0 bases, the J end by 11 bases, with 13 bases between. CDR1 is ENHRY, CDR2 SYGVKD, per germline. Here the CDR3 reads CAISESFRFEYTF. CDR3 DNA: TGTGCCATCAGTGAGTCGTTCAGGTTCGAGTACACCTTC.

This sequence joins TRBV5-8 and TRBJ2-5, with 13 bases that match TRBD2. Germline-derived CDR1 and CDR2 are SGHTS and YDEGEE. Trimming removed 1 base from V and 5 bases from J; junction bases left unmatched: 17. The CDR3 is 20 amino acids. The CDR3 nucleotides are TGTGCCAGCAGCTTGTTGAAGGGATTCTGGACTAGCGGGAGCGGGGAGACCCAGTACTTC. Its protein product is CASSLLKGFWTSGSGETQYF.

This CDR3 reads CASSIRGNEKLFF. The CDR3 DNA sequence: TGTGCCAGTAGTATAAGGGGTAATGAAAAACTGTTTTTT. This chain joins TRBV19 and TRBJ1-4, with TRBD1 as a possible D gene (5 bases). V gave up 2 bases and J gave up 4 bases, with 5 bases separating them. The germline gives CDR1 LNHDA, CDR2 SQIVND (reference sequence). The CDR3 is 13 amino acids.

The chain uses TRBV7-2 and TRBJ2-2; 8 bases are a match to TRBD1. There are 18 residues in the CDR3. Germline assignment: CDR1 SGHTA and CDR2 FQGNSA. With 2 bases clipped from V and 2 bases from J, the junction kept 10 bases outside the gene matches. The CDR3: CASSLRTGGRINTGELFF. The CDR3, as DNA: TGTGCCAGCAGCTTACGAACAGGGGGGCGCATCAACACCGGGGAGCTGTTTTTT.

V and J are TRBV29-1 and TRBJ1-1; D is perhaps TRBD1 (5 bases). The CDR3 length is 11 residues. V shed 7 bases and J shed 1 base, with 7 bases lying between them. Germline lookup yields CDR1 SQVTM and CDR2 ANQGSEA. CDR3 sequence: CSATENTEAFF. Written as DNA, the CDR3 is TGCAGCGCGACAGAGAACACTGAAGCTTTCTTT.

The gene calls are TRBV5-1 and TRBJ2-1; D is unresolved. Per the germline V gene, CDR1 is SGHRS and CDR2 is YFSETQ. Trimming removed 2 bases from V and 8 bases from J, with 11 bases in between. The CDR3 contains 13 residues. The CDR3 region has the DNA TGCGCCAGCAGCTTAATGGGTGTCGATGAGCAGTTCTTC. It yields the protein CASSLMGVDEQFF. Together with reference TRBV5-1 and TRBJ2-1, the CDR3 gives the full variable domain: KAGVTQTPRYLIKTRGQQVTLSCSPISGHRSVSWYQQTPGQGLQFLFEYFSETQRNKGNFPGRFSGRQFSNSRSEMNVSTLELGDSALYLCASSLMGVDEQFFGPGTRLTVL.

This chain connects TRBV11-2 to TRBJ2-3; D gene uncertain. CDR1 and CDR2 (germline): SGHAT, FQNNGV. Between the trimmed V and J ends, which lost 0 bases and 2 bases, there was a span of 6 bases. CDR3 length: 14 residues. CDR3 bases: TGTGCCAGCAGCTTAGAGGGGAACACAGATACGCAGTATTTT. This translates into CASSLEGNTDTQYF.

The V call is TRBV6-6, the J call TRBJ2-7; D gene uncertain. This CDR3 is 13 amino acids long. Germline V gene sequence: CDR1 MNHNY, CDR2 SVGAGI (reference sequence). Trimming removed 0 bases from V and 2 bases from J, with 5 bases in between. DNA for the CDR3: TGTGCCAGCAGTTACTCAAGGACCTACGAGCAGTACTTC. As protein: CASSYSRTYEQYF.

The genes are TRBV5-1 and TRBJ2-3; 11 bases line up with TRBD2. The ends lost 4 bases at V and 4 bases at J; junction bases unmatched: 11. The germline gives CDR1 SGHRS, CDR2 YFSETQ. This CDR3 is 17 amino acids long. The CDR3 DNA reads as TGCGCCAGCAGCCTAGGCCCGTTAGCGGGAGGGGCAGATACGCAGTATTTT. It is translated as CASSLGPLAGGADTQYF.

The chain is built from TRBV4-2 and TRBJ2-7, with 8 bases lining up with TRBD2. CDR3 size: 13 residues. J lost 6 bases, V lost 8 bases, and 9 bases had no gene match. Germline-derived CDR1 and CDR2 are LGHNA and YNFKEQ. The DNA of the CDR3 is TGTGCCAGCCGTGAAGCGGGAGTGGGCGAGCAGTACTTC. It is translated as CASREAGVGEQYF.

This chain uses TRBV5-4 with TRBJ1-2, with TRBD1 matching 8 bases. In germline, CDR1 is SGHNT, CDR2 YYREEE (reference sequence). This CDR3 contains 15 residues. J gave up 5 bases and V 1 base, and 7 bases lay outside the gene matches. The CDR3 is CASSLTGGPPYGYTF. The CDR3 bases are TGTGCCAGCAGCTTGACAGGGGGACCTCCTTATGGCTACACCTTC.

V gene TRBV25-1 combines with J gene TRBJ1-1; no firm D call. V lost 2 bases and J 6 bases, leaving 10 bases between the germline ends. This CDR3 has 13 amino acids. Per germline, CDR1 MGHDK and CDR2 SYGVNS. The CDR3 region is CASSEMARAEAFF. CDR3 DNA: TGTGCCAGCAGTGAAATGGCGCGTGCTGAAGCTTTCTTT.

V and J are TRBV19 and TRBJ1-4; D might be TRBD1 (5 bases). The germline V gene encodes CDR1 LNHDA and CDR2 SQIVND (reference sequence). V gave up 5 bases and J gave up 1 base, with 8 bases separating them. The CDR3 spans 14 residues. CDR3 coding DNA: TGTGCCAGTAGTCCCAGGGAAACTAATGAAAAACTGTTTTTT. Encoded protein: CASSPRETNEKLFF.

The CDR3 region is CASRPLSGTSGRFSYEQYF. CDR3 bases: TGTGCCAGCAGGCCTCTGTCCGGGACTAGCGGGAGGTTTTCCTACGAGCAGTACTTC. The V gene is TRBV28, the J gene TRBJ2-7, with 15 nucleotides matching TRBD2. The germline V gene has CDR1 MDHEN and CDR2 SYDVKM. The CDR3 loop spans 19 amino acids. Unmatched junction bases numbered 13, after V lost 6 bases and J lost 1 base.

This clone was found once. The chain employs TRBV4-3 and TRBJ2-1; 13 nucleotides line up with TRBD2. From germline, CDR1 is LGHNA and CDR2 YSLEER. V dropped 1 base and J dropped 12; count of bases not matched to a gene: 12. The CDR3 is made up of 17 amino acids. Here the CDR3 DNA reads TGCGCCAGCAGCCAAGCTATCGGGACTAGCGGGAACTTCGGGCAGTTCTTC. This encodes CASSQAIGTSGNFGQFF.

The V call is TRBV7-2, the J call TRBJ2-2; unclear D gene. V lost 2 bases, J lost 6 bases, and 7 bases lay in between. This CDR3 is built from 13 residues. Looked up from germline, CDR1 is SGHTA and CDR2 is FQGNSA. The CDR3 coding sequence is TGTGCCAGCAGCTTAAGGTTAGCCGGGGAGCTGTTTTTT. It is translated as CASSLRLAGELFF.

CDR3 amino acids: CASSQIGGAGVPGELFF. DNA for the CDR3: TGTGCCAGCAGCCAAATAGGGGGGGCGGGAGTCCCCGGGGAGCTGTTTTTT. The chain uses TRBV4-2 and TRBJ2-2; TRBD2 is a possible D gene (7 bases). The CDR3 length is 17 residues. V lost 2 bases, J lost 6 bases, and 19 bases lay in between. Germline CDR1 and CDR2: LGHNA and YNFKEQ.

This chain joins TRBV4-2 and TRBJ2-7; D is unclear. The V gene lost 0 bases and the J gene lost 0 bases, with 6 bases spanning the gap. Germline CDR1 is LGHNA and CDR2 is YNFKEQ. CDR3 length: 14 residues. DNA of the CDR3: TGTGCCAGCAGCCAAGAGACGCCCTCCTACGAGCAGTACTTC. Translated, it gives CASSQETPSYEQYF.

The chain carries TRBV9 and TRBJ2-1, with D perhaps given as TRBD1 or TRBD2 (5 bases each). V shed 3 bases and J shed 6 bases, with 10 bases lying between them. Germline loops: CDR1 SGDLS, CDR2 YYNGEE. The CDR3 loop spans 13 amino acids. DNA for the CDR3: TGTGCCAGCAGCGCGGGACCCACCAATGAGCAGTTCTTC. Translated: CASSAGPTNEQFF.

The chain is built from TRBV2 and TRBJ2-7; D unclear. The CDR3 has 14 amino acids. CDR1 is SNHLY and CDR2 is FYNNEI in the germline V gene. Trimming took 7 bases from V and 1 from J, leaving 14 bases between them. CDR3 in amino acids: CASKGGSKSYEQYF. CDR3 nucleotide sequence: TGTGCCAGCAAAGGCGGAAGCAAATCCTACGAGCAGTACTTC.

Turning to this clone: One end of the junction does not line up with germline, which may come from a read error. The V call is TRBV7-2, the J call TRBJ2-3; TRBD1 aligns across 7 bases. The CDR3 has 15 residues. CDR1 is SGHTA, CDR2 FQGNSA, per germline. The CDR3 DNA reads TGTGCCAGCAGCTATACCCGAGGGGGCACAGATACGCGGTATTTT. Its protein product is CASSYTRGGTDTRYF.

This rearrangement joins TRBV28 to TRBJ2-1; weak D call: TRBD1 (6 bases). The V end was cut by 2 bases, the J end by 6 bases, with 17 bases between. The CDR3 spans 16 residues. In germline, CDR1 is MDHEN, CDR2 SYDVKM. The chain's CDR3 is CASSLGVGTGSNEQFF. As DNA, the CDR3 is TGTGCCAGCAGTTTAGGTGTGGGAACAGGGAGCAATGAGCAGTTCTTC.

The chain is built from TRBV10-3 and TRBJ2-2; perhaps TRBD1 as D (5 bases). The CDR3 covers 15 residues. CDR1 is ENHRY and CDR2 is SYGVKD in the germline V gene. V lost 4 bases and J 1 base, leaving 10 bases between the germline ends. CDR3 sequence: CAISATTGNTGELFF. CDR3 sequence (DNA): TGTGCCATCAGTGCAACAACAGGGAACACCGGGGAGCTGTTTTTT.